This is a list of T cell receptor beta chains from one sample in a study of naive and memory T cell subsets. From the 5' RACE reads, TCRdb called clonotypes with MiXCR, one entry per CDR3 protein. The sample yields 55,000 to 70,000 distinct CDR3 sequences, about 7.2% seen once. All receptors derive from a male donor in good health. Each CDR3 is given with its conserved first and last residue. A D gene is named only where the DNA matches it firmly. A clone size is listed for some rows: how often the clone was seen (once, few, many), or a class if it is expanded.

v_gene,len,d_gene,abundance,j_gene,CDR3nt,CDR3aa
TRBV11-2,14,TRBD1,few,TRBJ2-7,TGTGCCAGCAGCTCCGCCCGGGACAGCTACGAGCAGTACTTC,CASSSARDSYEQYF
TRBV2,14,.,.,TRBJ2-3,TGTGCCAGCAGTGCAAGCGGCCGCTCCGATACGCAGTATTTT,CASSASGRSDTQYF
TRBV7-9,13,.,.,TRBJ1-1,TGTGCCAGCAGCTTACTCGACAGCACTGAAGCTTTCTTT,CASSLLDSTEAFF
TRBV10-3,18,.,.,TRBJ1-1,TGTGCCACCAGCTTCTGGGGGGCCCAGACGGCGTGGGTCACTGAAGCTTTCTTT,CATSFWGAQTAWVTEAFF
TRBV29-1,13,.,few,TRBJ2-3,TGCAGTGCCGGAGGCAGGGACACAGATACGCAGTATTTT,CSAGGRDTDTQYF
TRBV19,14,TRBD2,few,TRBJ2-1,TGTGCCAGTAGACTTAGCGGGAGTTCGGGGGAGCAGTTCTTC,CASRLSGSSGEQFF
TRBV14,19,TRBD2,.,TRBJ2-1,TGTGCCAGCAGCCCCGGGGTACTAGCGGGGGGCGCCCACTACAATGAGCAGTTCTTC,CASSPGVLAGGAHYNEQFF
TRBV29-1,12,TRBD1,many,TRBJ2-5,TGCAGCGTAAAACAGGGGGAAGAGACCCAGTACTTC,CSVKQGEETQYF
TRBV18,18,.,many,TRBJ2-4,TGTGCCAGCTCACGTACGGCAGGGGCGACCCTAGCCAAAAACATTCAGTACTTC,CASSRTAGATLAKNIQYF
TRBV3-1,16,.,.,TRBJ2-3,TGTGCCAGCAGCCCAAGACCCACGACTAGCACAGATACGCAGTATTTT,CASSPRPTTSTDTQYF
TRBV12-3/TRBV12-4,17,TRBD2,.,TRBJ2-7,TGTGCCAGCAGTTTTAGCGGGGGGGCCTTAAATCTCCACGAGCAGTACTTC,CASSFSGGALNLHEQYF
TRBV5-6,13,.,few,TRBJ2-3,TGTGCCAGCAGCTTTGGGGGACTAGATACGCAGTATTTT,CASSFGGLDTQYF
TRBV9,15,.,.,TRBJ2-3,TGTGCCAGCAGCGCCTCTGGACCGCACACAGATACGCAGTATTTT,CASSASGPHTDTQYF
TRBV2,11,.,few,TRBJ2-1,TGTGCCAGCAGTGAAGGGGACTCCCAGTTCTTC,CASSEGDSQFF
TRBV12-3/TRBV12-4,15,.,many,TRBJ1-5,TGTGCCAGCTGGGGGGGTCCATATAGCAATCAGCCCCAGCATTTT,CASWGGPYSNQPQHF
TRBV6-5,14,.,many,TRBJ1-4,TGTGCCAGCAGGTCTTCTCAGTATACTGAAAAACTGTTTTTT,CASRSSQYTEKLFF
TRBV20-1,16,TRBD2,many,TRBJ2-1,TGCAGTGCTGCCAGGGACGCGGGGGGGCCGTACAATGAGCAGTTCTTC,CSAARDAGGPYNEQFF
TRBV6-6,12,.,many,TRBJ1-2,TGTGCCAGCAGCCAGGGTGCTTCTGGCTACACCTTC,CASSQGASGYTF
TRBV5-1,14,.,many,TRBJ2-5,TGCGCCAGCAGCTTGGGGCAAGATCAGGAGACCCAGTACTTC,CASSLGQDQETQYF
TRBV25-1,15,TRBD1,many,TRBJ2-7,TGTGCCAGCAGTGAATCTGGGGACAGGGGCTACGAGCAGTACTTC,CASSESGDRGYEQYF
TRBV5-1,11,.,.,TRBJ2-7,TGCGCCAGCAGCACAGAATTCGAGCAGTACTTC,CASSTEFEQYF
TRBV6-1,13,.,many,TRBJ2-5,TGTGCCAGCAGTGGGGGGTTATTAGAGACCCAGTACTTC,CASSGGLLETQYF
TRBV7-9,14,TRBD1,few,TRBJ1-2,TGTGCCAGCAGCTCAGGACAGGGGTTGGAGGGCTACACCTTC,CASSSGQGLEGYTF
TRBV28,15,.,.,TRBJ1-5,TGTGCCAGCAGTTTGCCGCAGGGGACCAATCAGCCCCAGCATTTT,CASSLPQGTNQPQHF
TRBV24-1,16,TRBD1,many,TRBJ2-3,TGTGCCACCAGTGAGACCGGGACAGGGTACCCAGATACGCAGTATTTT,CATSETGTGYPDTQYF
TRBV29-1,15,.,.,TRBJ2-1,TGCAGCGTTGAGGTGGGGGAAAGCGGGTACAATGAGCAGTTCTTC,CSVEVGESGYNEQFF
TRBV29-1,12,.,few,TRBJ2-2,TGCAGCGTGGGAGAATACACCGGGGAGCTGTTTTTT,CSVGEYTGELFF
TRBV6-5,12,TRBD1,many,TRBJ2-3,TGTGCCAGCAGCCCGGGACAGCCAACGCAGTATTTT,CASSPGQPTQYF
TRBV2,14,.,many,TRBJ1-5,TGTGCCAGCAGTGCAGCGGGGGCGGTGCAGCCCCAGCATTTT,CASSAAGAVQPQHF
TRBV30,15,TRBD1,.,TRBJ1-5,TGTGCCTGGAGTGAGGGGGCTTGGGGCAATCAGCCCCAGCATTTT,CAWSEGAWGNQPQHF
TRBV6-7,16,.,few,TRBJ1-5,TGTGCCAGCAGTTACTTTGGCCTAATTGGCAATCAGCCCCAGCATTTT,CASSYFGLIGNQPQHF
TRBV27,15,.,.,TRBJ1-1,TGTGCCAGCAGTTCAGGCCGGGACACGAACACTGAAGCTTTCTTT,CASSSGRDTNTEAFF
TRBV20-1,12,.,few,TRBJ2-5,TGTAGAGCCGGCAGTACCCAAGAGACCCAGTACTTC,CRAGSTQETQYF
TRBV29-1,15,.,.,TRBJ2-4,TGCAGCGTTGGCCCAGACAGACTAGCCAAAAACATTCAGTACTTC,CSVGPDRLAKNIQYF
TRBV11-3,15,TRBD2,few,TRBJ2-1,TGTGCCAGCAGCTTAGTTTCTAGCGGGAGAAATGAGCAGTTCTTC,CASSLVSSGRNEQFF
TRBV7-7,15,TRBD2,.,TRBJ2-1,TGTGCCAGCAGCTTACCAGCGGGAGGGAGGTCTGAGCAGTTCTTC,CASSLPAGGRSEQFF
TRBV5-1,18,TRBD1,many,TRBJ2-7,TGCGCCAGCAGTCCCCAACGTCCCGCGGACAGGTCGACCTACGAGCAGTACTTC,CASSPQRPADRSTYEQYF
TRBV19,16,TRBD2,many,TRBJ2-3,TGTGCCAGTAGTATTGGAGCGGGAGTTAGCACAGATACGCAGTATTTT,CASSIGAGVSTDTQYF
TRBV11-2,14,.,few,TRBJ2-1,TGTGCCAGCAGCCGGGGACTCGAGGGGTATGAGCAGTTCTTC,CASSRGLEGYEQFF
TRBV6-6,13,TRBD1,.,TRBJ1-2,TGTGCCAGCAGTCCAACAGGGGGATATGGCTACACCTTC,CASSPTGGYGYTF
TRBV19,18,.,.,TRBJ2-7,TGTGCCAGTAGTATAGGCAGTGTGAGTGGAGTGTCCTCCTACGAGCAGTACTTC,CASSIGSVSGVSSYEQYF
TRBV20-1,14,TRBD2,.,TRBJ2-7,TGCAGTGCACAGGGACTAGCGGGGACCTACGAGCAGTACTTC,CSAQGLAGTYEQYF